This TCR beta chain derives from a study of blood T cell repertoires in COVID-19. Overall study: Donors in the United States, Italy and Spain gave samples during acute or convalescent COVID-19. PBMCs, B-cell-depleted T cells, or T cells provided the cDNA or gDNA that made up the material.

Cohort 3 recovered donors had two negative PCRs, clearance, or symptom resolution. Authors' analysis steps: Amplification with reference gene primers provided the estimates of nucleated cell counts. The table came from immunoSEQ multiplex PCR; TCRdb's copy has only in-frame clones and leaves some out. The V and J calls and clone size come from that table; D and trimming were worked out from the DNA. The top ten hold approximately 6% of the sample, which has around 280,000 clones, 87% seen once. CDR1 and CDR2 from the germline V gene are MNHEY and SVGAGI. The CDR3 contains 11 residues. What was sequenced was PBMCs or T cells enriched from blood (not recorded which). The V call is TRBV6-5, the J call TRBJ1-1, with D maybe TRBD1 (5 bases). The source of this sequence is a woman aged 40 to 49 who had recovered from COVID-19. In DNA, the CDR3 is TGTGCGGGAGGGGAGAACACTGAAGCTTTCTTT. Translation gives CAGGENTEAFF.